This T cell receptor (beta chain) was retrieved from a study of blood T cell repertoires in COVID-19. On the study more broadly: Sites across the United States, Italy and Spain contributed samples from acute and convalescent COVID-19. In each case, the material was cDNA or gDNA derived from T cells, B-cell-depleted T cells, or PBMCs.

Original processing methods: Nucleated cell number was recorded as an estimate derived from reference gene primer amplification. Measured with immunoSEQ multiplex PCR; TCRdb has only the in-frame clones, and not every one. The V and J calls and the clone size are those of that table, but D and trimming were determined from the DNA. The table records fewer than 15,000 clones, roughly 89% of them present only once. Germline V gene lookup returns CDR1 LGHDT and CDR2 YNNKEL (reference sequence). This CDR3 is 14 amino acids long. Losses at the gene ends were 1 base for V and 3 bases for J; bases not matched to a gene: 1. This clone is a singleton in its sample.

The chain uses TRBV3-1 (or the pseudogene TRBV3-2) and TRBJ2-7; 9 bases align to TRBD1. The clonotype comes from a man aged 50-60 years with active COVID-19. What was sequenced was peripheral blood. Here the CDR3 DNA reads TGTGCCAGCAGCCAAGGACAGGGGGGCTACGAGCAGTACTTC. This gives the protein CASSQGQGGYEQYF.